This TCR beta chain was retrieved from a study of technical replicates of blood from a handful of donors (dated by TCRdb to about 2017). The library relied on the immunoSEQ multiplex PCR assay. As stored in TCRdb, this immuneACCESS dataset retains in-frame rearrangements with V and J assigned. A fraction of the clones does not appear; measured against another copy, unresolved V genes explain less than half of the discrepancy, and the remainder lacks a known reason. This sample holds approximately 76,000 clones; 90% to 95% were observed only once. Jointly, the top ten make up around 0.24% of the sample. About this clone: What this receptor recognizes is not known. Qualities for individual bases were not recorded, and no much larger clone is one base off.

V is pared back by 3 bases and J by 4 bases, with 16 bases lying between the germline termini. Its CDR3 holds 16 amino acids, cysteine through phenylalanine. Left in the record is the CDR3 DNA by itself, 48 bases read in frame from the first base. The germline V gene provides CDR1 SGHRS and CDR2 YFSETQ. Sequenced sample: T cells isolated from PBMCs. The chain was built from TRBV5-1 and TRBJ2-2, with the D segment identity uncertain. The receptor was derived from a human donor in good health. The encoded CDR3 is CASSSNRPGFTGELFF. DNA sequence: TGCGCCAGCAGCTCTAATAGGCCCGGGTTCACCGGGGAGCTGTTTTTT.